A single sample is the source of the 14 T cell receptor beta chains below, sequenced in a study of response to subunit inactivated influenza vaccine. TCRdb processed the RT-PCR reads anew with MiXCR; each CDR3 protein has one entry. The sample yields around 470,000 distinct CDR3 sequences, approximately 7.7% seen once. This specimen consisted of PBMCs from blood, obtained less than 30 months after vaccination. The receptors stem from a man aged 50 to 69 who received an inactivated influenza vaccine.

This clonotype was detected many times. This rearrangement joins TRBV5-1 to TRBJ2-5; tentative D call: TRBD1 (5 bases). Trimming removed 0 bases from V and 5 bases from J, with 14 bases in between. In germline, CDR1 is SGHRS, CDR2 YFSETQ. The CDR3 is 15 amino acids. The CDR3 region has the DNA TGCGCCAGCAGCTTGGAGCAGGGATATCGGGAGACCCAGTACTTC. It encodes CASSLEQGYRETQYF.

The chain links TRBV20-1 to TRBJ2-7; possibly TRBD1 or TRBD2 for D (6 bases each). Germline CDR1 reads DFQATT; CDR2 reads SNEGSKA (reference sequence). Trimming pared 6 bases from V and 3 bases from J, leaving 15 bases between. The CDR3 is 13 residues long. The CDR3 reads CSATEGGNYEQYF. The CDR3 DNA reads as TGCAGTGCCACCGAGGGGGGAAACTACGAGCAGTACTTC.

The gene calls are TRBV6-5 and TRBJ2-3; possible D gene TRBD2, 6 bases. The V and J ends lost 4 bases and 0 bases respectively, with 17 bases between them. CDR1 is MNHEY and CDR2 is SVGAGI in the germline V gene. This CDR3 has 17 residues. In DNA form, the CDR3 reads TGTGCCAGCAGTTCGGGGCTAGCGTTGCTTAGCACAGATACGCAGTATTTT. Translating it yields CASSSGLALLSTDTQYF.

This clonotype was recorded at least ten times. The CDR3 DNA is TGCAGTGCTAGACCCCCTAGCTCCTACAATGAGCAGTTCTTC. Protein product: CSARPPSSYNEQFF. The chain joins TRBV20-1 to TRBJ2-1; the D is unclear. Between the trimmed V and J ends, which lost 2 bases and 0 bases, there was a span of 8 bases. This CDR3 is built from 14 residues. The germline gives CDR1 DFQATT, CDR2 SNEGSKA (reference sequence).

This clonotype was found many times. Here the CDR3 reads CASSPSLGRETQYF. The CDR3 DNA reads as TGTGCCAGCAGTCCCTCACTTGGCCGGGAGACCCAGTACTTC. The chain links TRBV12-3 or TRBV12-4 to TRBJ2-5, with D unresolved. The CDR3 covers 14 residues. The V gene lost 5 bases and the J gene lost 5 bases, with 15 bases spanning the gap.

The chain joins TRBV6-6 to TRBJ2-7; D might be TRBD2 (6 bases). The CDR3 length is 12 residues. Germline-derived CDR1 and CDR2 are MNHNY and SVGAGI (reference sequence). With 8 bases removed from V and 6 bases from J, the gap between germline ends came to 14 bases. CDR3 protein: CASRLEGGEQYF. DNA for the CDR3: TGTGCCAGCCGACTAGAAGGAGGCGAGCAGTACTTC.

Comment on this clonotype: Given a much more abundant clone one base away, this may be a read error. The V gene is TRBV6-1, the J gene TRBJ2-3; 7 bases align to TRBD1. Trimming at V came to 6 bases and at J to 7 bases, leaving 10 bases not matched to a gene. Looked up from germline, CDR1 is MNHNS and CDR2 is SASEGT. This CDR3 has 14 amino acids. The CDR3 here is CASRHRGTGYTQYF. The CDR3 DNA follows: TGTGCCAGCAGACACAGGGGAACGGGATATACGCAGTATTTT.

This clonotype has ten or more counts. The chain employs TRBV12-3 or TRBV12-4 and TRBJ1-2; D is possibly TRBD1 (5 bases). There are 12 residues in the CDR3. Trimming removed 6 bases from V and 4 bases from J, with 9 bases in between. CDR3 region: CASRRTLYGYTF. CDR3 in DNA: TGTGCCAGCAGGCGGACACTCTATGGCTACACCTTC.

The chain combines TRBV6-1 with TRBJ2-7; the match to TRBD1 covers 7 bases. The germline CDR1 and CDR2 sequences are MNHNS and SASEGT. The ends lost 2 bases at V and 2 bases at J; junction bases unmatched: 3. The CDR3 totals 14 residues. The CDR3 region is CASSENGQAYEQYF. CDR3 DNA: TGTGCCAGCAGTGAAAATGGACAGGCCTACGAGCAGTACTTC.

The sample holds many counts of this clonotype. The chain recombines TRBV12-3 or TRBV12-4 with TRBJ2-3, with D possibly TRBD1 on 5 matching bases. The germline V and J ends were trimmed by 0 bases and 0 bases, with 10 bases remaining between them. The CDR3 extends over 16 amino acids. CDR3 sequence: CASSLARQISTDTQYF. CDR3 sequence (DNA): TGTGCCAGCAGTTTAGCAAGACAGATTAGCACAGATACGCAGTATTTT.

This clonotype was counted ten times or more. The rearrangement links TRBV7-2 to TRBJ2-5; TRBD2 matches 11 bases. The CDR3 sequence is 17 residues long. Looked up from germline, CDR1 is SGHTA and CDR2 is FQGNSA. V lost 3 bases to trimming and J lost 3 bases; unmatched junction nucleotides: 9. CDR3 residues: CASSLVTSGRGEETQYF. The CDR3 DNA reads TGTGCCAGCAGCTTGGTCACTAGCGGGAGAGGCGAAGAGACCCAGTACTTC. Combining the CDR3 with reference TRBV7-2 and TRBJ2-5 gives the whole variable domain GAGVSQSPSNKVTEKGKDVELRCDPISGHTALYWYRQSLGQGLEFLIYFQGNSAPDKSGLPSDRFSAERTGGSVSTLTIQRTQQEDSAVYLCASSLVTSGRGEETQYFGPGTRLLVL.

This clonotype has just a few counts. J is TRBJ2-5 and V is TRBV7-2; D may be TRBD1 or TRBD2 (6 bases each). Trimming took off 3 bases at V and 1 base at J, with 12 bases between the two ends. Looked up from germline, CDR1 is SGHTA and CDR2 is FQGNSA. The CDR3 is made up of 15 amino acids. For the CDR3, the DNA is TGTGCCAGCAGCTTTGGAGGGGGACTCCAAGAGACCCAGTACTTC. It specifies CASSFGGGLQETQYF.

This clonotype was detected only a few times. This chain links TRBV12-3 or TRBV12-4 with TRBJ2-2; 9 positions match TRBD1. J gave up 8 bases and V 4 bases, and 11 bases lay outside the gene matches. The CDR3 length is 16 residues. Here the CDR3 DNA reads TGTGCCAGCAGTTCACCTCGGGACAGGGTAAAGGGGGAGCTGTTTTTT. This sequence encodes CASSSPRDRVKGELFF.

The chain couples TRBV6-5 to TRBJ2-7; TRBD1 is a possible D gene (6 bases). This CDR3 region has 14 residues. Trimming shortened V by 4 bases and J by 0 bases, and 10 bases separated the two germline ends. CDR1 is MNHEY, CDR2 SVGAGI, per germline. The CDR3 protein is CASSSGTRSYEQYF. Written as DNA, the CDR3 is TGTGCCAGCAGTTCCGGGACACGCTCCTACGAGCAGTACTTC.